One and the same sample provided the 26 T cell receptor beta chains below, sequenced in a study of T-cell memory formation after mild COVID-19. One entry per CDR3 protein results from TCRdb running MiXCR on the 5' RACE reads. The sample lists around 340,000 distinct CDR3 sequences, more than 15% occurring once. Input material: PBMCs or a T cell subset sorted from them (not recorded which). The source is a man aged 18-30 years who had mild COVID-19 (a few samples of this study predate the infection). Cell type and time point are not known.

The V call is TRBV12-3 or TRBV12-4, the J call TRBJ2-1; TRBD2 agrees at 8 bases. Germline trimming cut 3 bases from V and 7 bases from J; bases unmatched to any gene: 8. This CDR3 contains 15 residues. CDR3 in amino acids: CASSFRSGVRNEQFF. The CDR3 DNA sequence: TGTGCCAGCAGTTTCCGTAGCGGGGTACGGAATGAGCAGTTCTTC.

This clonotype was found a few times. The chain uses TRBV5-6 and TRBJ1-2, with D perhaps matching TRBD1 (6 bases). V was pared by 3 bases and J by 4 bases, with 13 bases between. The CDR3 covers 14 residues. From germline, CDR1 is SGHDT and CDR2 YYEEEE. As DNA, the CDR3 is TGTGCCAGCAGCTCCGGACAGCGAGGCTATGGCTACACCTTC. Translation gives CASSSGQRGYGYTF.

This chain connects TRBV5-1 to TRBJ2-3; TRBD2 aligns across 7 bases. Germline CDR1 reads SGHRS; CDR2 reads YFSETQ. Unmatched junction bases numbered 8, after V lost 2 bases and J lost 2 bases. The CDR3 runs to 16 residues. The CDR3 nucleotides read TGCGCCAGCAGCTTCGGATCTAGCGGACTCACAGATACGCAGTATTTT. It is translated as CASSFGSSGLTDTQYF.

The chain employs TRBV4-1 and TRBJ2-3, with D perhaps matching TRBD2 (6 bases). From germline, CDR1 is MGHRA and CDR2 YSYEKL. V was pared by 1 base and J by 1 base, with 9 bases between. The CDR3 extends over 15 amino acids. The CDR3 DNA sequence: TGCGCCAGCAGCCAAGCGTCTAGCGGCACAGATACGCAGTATTTT. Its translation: CASSQASSGTDTQYF.

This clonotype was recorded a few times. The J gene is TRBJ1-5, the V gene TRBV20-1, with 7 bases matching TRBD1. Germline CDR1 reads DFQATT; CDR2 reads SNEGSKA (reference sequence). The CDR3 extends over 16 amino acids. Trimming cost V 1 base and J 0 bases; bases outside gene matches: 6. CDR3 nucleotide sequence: TGCAGTGCTAGAGGCCCGGGACAGTATAGCAATCAGCCCCAGCATTTT. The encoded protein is CSARGPGQYSNQPQHF.

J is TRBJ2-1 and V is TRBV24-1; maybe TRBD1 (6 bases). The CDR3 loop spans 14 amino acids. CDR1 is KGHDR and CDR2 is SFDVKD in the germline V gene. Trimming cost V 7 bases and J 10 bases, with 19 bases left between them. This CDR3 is CATSAAGVSKEQFF. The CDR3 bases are TGTGCCACCAGCGCGGCAGGGGTAAGCAAAGAGCAGTTCTTC.

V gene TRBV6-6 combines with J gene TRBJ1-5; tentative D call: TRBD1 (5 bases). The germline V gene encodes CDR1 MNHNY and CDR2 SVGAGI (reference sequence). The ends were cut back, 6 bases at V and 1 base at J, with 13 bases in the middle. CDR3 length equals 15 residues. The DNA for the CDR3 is TGTGCCAGCAGCTGGACACATGAGAGCAATCAGCCCCAGCATTTT. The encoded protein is CASSWTHESNQPQHF.

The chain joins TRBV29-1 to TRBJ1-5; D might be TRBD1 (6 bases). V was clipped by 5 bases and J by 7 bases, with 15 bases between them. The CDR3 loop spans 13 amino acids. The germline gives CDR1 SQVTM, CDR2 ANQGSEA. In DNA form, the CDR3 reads TGCAGCGTTTCACAGGGTGATAGGCAGCCCCAGCATTTT. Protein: CSVSQGDRQPQHF.

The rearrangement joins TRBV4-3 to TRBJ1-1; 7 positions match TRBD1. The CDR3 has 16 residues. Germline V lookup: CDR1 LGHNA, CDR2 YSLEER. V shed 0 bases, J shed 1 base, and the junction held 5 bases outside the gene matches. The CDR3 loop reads CASSQDRAGGNTEAFF. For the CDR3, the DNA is TGCGCCAGCAGCCAAGATAGGGCAGGGGGGAACACTGAAGCTTTCTTT.

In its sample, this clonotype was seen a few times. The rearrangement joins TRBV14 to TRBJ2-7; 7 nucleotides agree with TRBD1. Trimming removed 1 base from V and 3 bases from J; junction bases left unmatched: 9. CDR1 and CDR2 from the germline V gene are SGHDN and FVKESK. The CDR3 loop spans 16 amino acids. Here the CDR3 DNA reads TGTGCCAGCAGCCAAGCAGGTCGGGACAGCGTCTACGAGCAGTACTTC. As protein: CASSQAGRDSVYEQYF.

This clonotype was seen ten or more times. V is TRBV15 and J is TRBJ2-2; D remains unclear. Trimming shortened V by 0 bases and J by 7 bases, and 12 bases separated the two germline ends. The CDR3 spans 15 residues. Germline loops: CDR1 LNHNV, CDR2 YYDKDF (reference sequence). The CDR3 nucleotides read TGTGCCACCAGCAGAGATCGAGAATGGGACGGGGAGCTGTTTTTT. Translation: CATSRDREWDGELFF.

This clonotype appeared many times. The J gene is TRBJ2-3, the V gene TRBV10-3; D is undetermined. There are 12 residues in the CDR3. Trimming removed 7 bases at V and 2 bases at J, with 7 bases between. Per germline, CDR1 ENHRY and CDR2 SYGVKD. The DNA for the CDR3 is TGTGCCATCAACGTAAACACAGATACGCAGTATTTT. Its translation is CAINVNTDTQYF.

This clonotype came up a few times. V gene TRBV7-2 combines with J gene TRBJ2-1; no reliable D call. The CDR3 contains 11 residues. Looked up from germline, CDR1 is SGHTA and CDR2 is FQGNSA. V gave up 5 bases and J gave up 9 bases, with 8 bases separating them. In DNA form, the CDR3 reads TGTGCCAGCAGCCCTTTGGGTGAGCAGTTCTTC. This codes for CASSPLGEQFF.

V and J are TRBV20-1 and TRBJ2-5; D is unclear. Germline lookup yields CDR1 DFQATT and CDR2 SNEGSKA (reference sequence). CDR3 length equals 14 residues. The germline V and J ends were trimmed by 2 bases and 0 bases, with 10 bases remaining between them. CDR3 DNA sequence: TGCAGTGCTAGACCCCCAGGATACCAAGAGACCCAGTACTTC. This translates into CSARPPGYQETQYF.

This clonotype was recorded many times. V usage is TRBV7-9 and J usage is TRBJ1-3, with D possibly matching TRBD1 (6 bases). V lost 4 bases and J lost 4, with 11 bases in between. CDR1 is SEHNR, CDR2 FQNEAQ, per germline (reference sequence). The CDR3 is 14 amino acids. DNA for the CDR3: TGTGCCAGCAGCTACACAGGGCGGGGAAACACCATATATTTT. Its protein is CASSYTGRGNTIYF.

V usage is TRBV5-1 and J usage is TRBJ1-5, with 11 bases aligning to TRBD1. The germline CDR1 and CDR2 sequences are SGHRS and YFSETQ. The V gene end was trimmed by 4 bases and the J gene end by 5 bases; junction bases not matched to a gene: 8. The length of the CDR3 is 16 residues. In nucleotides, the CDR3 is TGCGCCAGCAGCCCGTCCGGGACAGGGGGTCATCAGCCCCAGCATTTT. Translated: CASSPSGTGGHQPQHF.

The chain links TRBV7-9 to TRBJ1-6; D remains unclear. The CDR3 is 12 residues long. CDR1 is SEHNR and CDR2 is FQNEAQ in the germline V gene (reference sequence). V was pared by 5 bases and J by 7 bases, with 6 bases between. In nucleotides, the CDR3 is TGTGCCAGCAGCCGGTGGAATTCACCCCTCCACTTT. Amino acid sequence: CASSRWNSPLHF.

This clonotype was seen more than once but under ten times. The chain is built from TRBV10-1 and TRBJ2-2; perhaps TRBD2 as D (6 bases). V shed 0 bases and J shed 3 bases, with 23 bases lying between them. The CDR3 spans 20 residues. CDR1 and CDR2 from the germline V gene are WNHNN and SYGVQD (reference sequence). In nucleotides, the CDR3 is TGCGCCAGCAGTGAGTCTAGGCTGGGGCAGAATAGCGGATACACCGGGGAGCTGTTTTTT. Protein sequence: CASSESRLGQNSGYTGELFF.

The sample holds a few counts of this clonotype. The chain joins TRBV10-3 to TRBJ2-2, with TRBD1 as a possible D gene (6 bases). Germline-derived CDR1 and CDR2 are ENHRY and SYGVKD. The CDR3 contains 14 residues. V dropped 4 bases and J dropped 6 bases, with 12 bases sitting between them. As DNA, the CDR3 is TGTGCCATCAGTGTAAACAGGGAACCCGGGGAGCTGTTTTTT. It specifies CAISVNREPGELFF.

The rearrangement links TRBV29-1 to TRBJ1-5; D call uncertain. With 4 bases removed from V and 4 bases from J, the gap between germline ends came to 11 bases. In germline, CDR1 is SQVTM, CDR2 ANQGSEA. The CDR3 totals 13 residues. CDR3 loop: CSVGAGLNQPQHF. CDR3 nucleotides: TGCAGCGTTGGGGCGGGCCTTAATCAGCCCCAGCATTTT.

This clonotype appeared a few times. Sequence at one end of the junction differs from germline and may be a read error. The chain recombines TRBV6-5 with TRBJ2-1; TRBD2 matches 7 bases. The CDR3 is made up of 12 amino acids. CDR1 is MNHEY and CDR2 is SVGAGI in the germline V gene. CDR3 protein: CASRPNGGESLF. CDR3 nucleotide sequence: TGTGCCAGCAGACCAAATGGGGGGGAATCCCTCTTC.

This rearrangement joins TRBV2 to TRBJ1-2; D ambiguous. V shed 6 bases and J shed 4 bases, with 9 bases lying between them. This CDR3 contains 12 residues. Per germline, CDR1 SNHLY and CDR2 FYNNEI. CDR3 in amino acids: CASREGSYGYTF. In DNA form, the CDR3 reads TGTGCCAGCAGGGAGGGCAGCTATGGCTACACCTTC.

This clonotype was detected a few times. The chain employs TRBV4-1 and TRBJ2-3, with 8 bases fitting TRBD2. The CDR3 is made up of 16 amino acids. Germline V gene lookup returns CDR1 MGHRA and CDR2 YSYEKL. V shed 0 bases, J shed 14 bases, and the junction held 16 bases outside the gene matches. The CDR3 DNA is TGCGCCAGCAGCCAAGAGACGGGGGGGATCGGCCCTAAGTCGTATTTT. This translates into CASSQETGGIGPKSYF.

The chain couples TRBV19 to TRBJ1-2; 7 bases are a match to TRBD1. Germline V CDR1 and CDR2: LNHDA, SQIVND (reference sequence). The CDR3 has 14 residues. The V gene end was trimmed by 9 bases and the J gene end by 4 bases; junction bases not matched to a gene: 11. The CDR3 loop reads CASQALQGRYGYTF. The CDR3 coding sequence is TGTGCCAGCCAAGCGTTACAGGGGCGCTATGGCTACACCTTC.

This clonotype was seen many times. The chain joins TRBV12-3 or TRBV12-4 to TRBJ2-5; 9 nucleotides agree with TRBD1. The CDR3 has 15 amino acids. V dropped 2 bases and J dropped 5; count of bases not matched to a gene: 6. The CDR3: CASSLTGGFTETQYF. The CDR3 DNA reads TGTGCCAGCAGTTTAACAGGGGGCTTCACGGAGACCCAGTACTTC.

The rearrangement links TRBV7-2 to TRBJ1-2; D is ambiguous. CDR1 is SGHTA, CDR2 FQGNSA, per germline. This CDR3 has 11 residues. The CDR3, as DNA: TGTCCCACCGCAGGAAACTATGGCTACACCTTC. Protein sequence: CPTAGNYGYTF.